The 26 T cell receptor beta chains below all came from one sample that was sequenced in a study of T cell repertoires in cytomegalovirus infection. MiXCR, run by TCRdb on the reads, gives a single entry per CDR3 protein. The repertoire has hundreds of thousands of distinct CDR3 sequences, roughly 10% of them found once; the top ten carry about 9.4%. Sequencing was carried out using PBMCs. The receptors originated from a human donor in good health (CMV status not recorded). Some clones in this sample may be carry-over from other donors' samples.

The chain combines TRBV20-1 with TRBJ1-2; no reliable D call. The CDR3 is 13 amino acids. The germline V gene has CDR1 DFQATT and CDR2 SNEGSKA (reference sequence). V was cut by 4 bases and J by 6 bases, with 15 bases left in between. The CDR3 sequence: CSATELTSDGYTF. The CDR3 bases are TGCAGTGCTACCGAACTGACGAGTGATGGCTACACCTTC.

This clonotype was seen ten or more times. The rearrangement links TRBV27 to TRBJ2-1, with D unclear. Germline V gene lookup returns CDR1 MNHEY and CDR2 SMNVEV (reference sequence). The ends were cut back, 4 bases at V and 8 bases at J, with 12 bases in the middle. The CDR3 is made up of 13 amino acids. CDR3 bases: TGTGCCAGCAGTTACATGCCACGGGATGAGCAGTTCTTC. Amino acid sequence: CASSYMPRDEQFF.

This chain joins TRBV11-3 and TRBJ2-3; D may be TRBD1 (6 bases). V shed 5 bases and J shed 4 bases, with 10 bases lying between them. Germline values: CDR1 SGHNT, CDR2 YENEEA. This CDR3 is 13 amino acids long. The CDR3 coding sequence is TGTGCCAGCAGCGATAGACAGGCAGATACGCAGTATTTT. It translates to CASSDRQADTQYF.

This clonotype was found many times. The chain couples TRBV11-2 to TRBJ2-7, with 8 positions matching TRBD1. Losses at the gene ends were 2 bases for V and 1 base for J; bases not matched to a gene: 7. Germline V gene lookup returns CDR1 SGHAT and CDR2 FQNNGV. The CDR3 runs 16 residues. CDR3 sequence reads: CASSLFPTGGSYEQYF. Written as DNA, the CDR3 is TGTGCCAGCAGCTTATTCCCCACAGGGGGATCCTACGAGCAGTACTTC.

In the case of this clonotype: A read error may be the cause here, since a much bigger clone is one base away. The gene calls are TRBV20-1 and TRBJ1-1, with D possibly TRBD1 on 5 matching bases. The CDR3 runs 13 residues. V was trimmed by 8 bases and J by 1 base, leaving 14 bases between them. The germline V gene has CDR1 DFQATT and CDR2 SNEGSKA (reference sequence). CDR3 sequence reads: CSTVTRENTEAFF. In nucleotides, the CDR3 is TGCAGTACCGTGACCAGGGAGAACACTGAAGCTTTCTTT.

Worth noting for this clonotype: A much larger clonotype is one base distant, so this may be a read error. This chain links TRBV12-3 or TRBV12-4 with TRBJ1-1, with D uncertain. V gave up 9 bases and J gave up 0 bases, with 17 bases separating them. This CDR3 has 15 residues. CDR3 DNA: TGTGCCAGAAGACCTGGGATACGGATGAACACTGAAGCTTTCTTT. Encoded protein: CARRPGIRMNTEAFF.

The chain recombines TRBV18 with TRBJ2-4; possibly TRBD1 or TRBD2 for D (5 bases each). CDR1 KGHSH and CDR2 LQKENI come from the germline V gene. CDR3 length: 15 residues. V was cut by 0 bases and J by 7 bases, with 13 bases left in between. CDR3 DNA: TGTGCCAGCTCACCACCGACGACTGAGGGGAACATTCAGTACTTC. It specifies CASSPPTTEGNIQYF.

This clonotype was picked up a small number of times. The CDR3 DNA reads as TGCAGCGTTGGGACGTCGGGTTTGGAAGCTTTCTTT. Translated, it gives CSVGTSGLEAFF. This chain joins TRBV29-1 and TRBJ1-1; D is ambiguous. Per germline, CDR1 SQVTM and CDR2 ANQGSEA. V lost 4 bases and J lost 8, with 14 bases in between. There are 12 residues in the CDR3.

This clonotype was seen repeatedly, ten times or more. The chain combines TRBV5-4 with TRBJ1-1; a weak D match, TRBD1 (6 bases). The CDR3 length is 15 residues. Germline CDR1 is SGHNT and CDR2 is YYREEE (reference sequence). V was shortened by 3 bases and J by 1 base, with 13 bases between the two germline ends. This CDR3 is CASSSDSRRNTEAFF. CDR3 DNA: TGTGCCAGCAGCTCGGACAGTCGAAGGAACACTGAAGCTTTCTTT.

This clonotype was recorded at least ten times. The chain links TRBV19 to TRBJ1-1; D possibly corresponds to TRBD1 (5 bases). Trimming left V 5 bases short and J 1 base short, with 11 bases between. The CDR3 loop spans 14 amino acids. CDR1 and CDR2 from the germline V gene are LNHDA and SQIVND (reference sequence). CDR3 protein: CASSWKGSNTEAFF. CDR3 DNA: TGTGCCAGTAGTTGGAAGGGGTCGAACACTGAAGCTTTCTTT.

This clonotype came up a few times. V usage is TRBV5-1 and J usage is TRBJ2-3, with a weak D call TRBD2 (6 bases). The germline V and J ends were trimmed by 4 bases and 0 bases, with 18 bases remaining between them. The CDR3 spans 17 residues. Germline lookup yields CDR1 SGHRS and CDR2 YFSETQ. CDR3 loop: CASSLGGGSPSTDTQYF. CDR3 coding DNA: TGCGCCAGCAGCCTGGGTGGGGGGAGCCCTAGCACAGATACGCAGTATTTT.

This clonotype was counted many times. V usage is TRBV29-1 and J usage is TRBJ1-3; D remains unclear. This CDR3 is 15 amino acids long. Germline assignment: CDR1 SQVTM and CDR2 ANQGSEA. With 4 bases removed from V and 1 base from J, the gap between germline ends came to 14 bases. The CDR3 spells CSVADPVLSGNTIYF. CDR3 nucleotide sequence: TGCAGCGTTGCGGATCCGGTACTTTCTGGAAACACCATATATTTT.

This chain connects TRBV12-3 or TRBV12-4 to TRBJ2-1; 7 bases fit TRBD1. This CDR3 has 16 residues. J lost 7 bases, V lost 5 bases, and 14 bases had no gene match. The CDR3 reads CASSIPGTAPFNEQFF. For the CDR3, the DNA is TGTGCCAGCAGTATCCCCGGGACAGCCCCGTTTAATGAGCAGTTCTTC.

There are a few counts of this clonotype. The CDR3 here is CASSLLTGARAYNEQFF. In DNA, the CDR3 is TGTGCCAGCAGCTTACTCACAGGGGCGAGGGCCTACAATGAGCAGTTCTTC. The chain uses TRBV13 and TRBJ2-1; 7 bases match TRBD1. Unmatched junction bases numbered 9, after V lost 2 bases and J lost 2 bases. Germline CDR1 reads PRHDT; CDR2 reads FYEKMQ (reference sequence). This CDR3 spans 17 amino acids.

The chain joins TRBV5-1 to TRBJ1-1; the D gene is possibly TRBD1 (6 bases). The CDR3 is 17 residues long. The germline V gene has CDR1 SGHRS and CDR2 YFSETQ. Trimming left V 4 bases short and J 1 base short, with 20 bases between. The CDR3 DNA reads as TGCGCCAGCAGCCCCGGTACCTTAGGGGGGGAGAACACTGAAGCTTTCTTT. It yields the protein CASSPGTLGGENTEAFF.

The rearrangement uses TRBV5-1 and TRBJ2-7, with 8 positions matching TRBD1. Per the germline V gene, CDR1 is SGHRS and CDR2 is YFSETQ. The CDR3 is 15 residues long. V trimming: 1 base; J trimming: 3 bases; junction bases outside the gene matches: 6. Here the CDR3 reads CASSLYQGAIYEQYF. CDR3 in DNA: TGCGCCAGCAGCTTGTACCAGGGGGCCATCTACGAGCAGTACTTC.

This clonotype was observed at least ten times. The chain has TRBV20-1 and TRBJ2-7; possible D gene TRBD2, 6 bases. The V end lost 0 bases, the J end lost 5 bases, and 14 bases lay between the germline ends. Germline CDR1 reads DFQATT; CDR2 reads SNEGSKA (reference sequence). The CDR3 covers 14 residues. CDR3 in amino acids: CSARDGGTDHEQYF. The CDR3 nucleotides are TGCAGTGCTAGAGATGGCGGGACCGACCACGAGCAGTACTTC.

This clonotype was found many times. The chain combines TRBV7-9 with TRBJ1-6; 8 bases align to TRBD1. V lost 0 bases, J lost 8 bases, and 9 bases stayed unmatched. Germline V gene lookup returns CDR1 SEHNR and CDR2 FQNEAQ (reference sequence). The CDR3 consists of 17 residues. The CDR3 DNA reads as TGTGCCAGCAGCTTAGCAAGAGGGACAGGACCCCATTCACCCCTCCACTTT. It codes for CASSLARGTGPHSPLHF.

This clonotype was seen a few times. This sequence joins TRBV20-1 and TRBJ2-5; perhaps TRBD2 as D (5 bases). The CDR3 consists of 12 residues. Germline values: CDR1 DFQATT, CDR2 SNEGSKA (reference sequence). V was trimmed by 3 bases and J by 5 bases, leaving 10 bases between them. The CDR3: CSASPQRETQYF. CDR3 sequence (DNA): TGCAGTGCTAGCCCCCAGCGGGAGACCCAGTACTTC.

The sample holds many counts of this clonotype. The J gene is TRBJ1-1, the V gene TRBV4-2; 9 bases fit TRBD1. Looked up from germline, CDR1 is LGHNA and CDR2 is YNFKEQ. V dropped 1 base and J dropped 6; count of bases not matched to a gene: 3. This CDR3 contains 14 residues. CDR3 loop: CASSQGQGGSEAFF. CDR3 bases: TGTGCCAGCAGCCAAGGACAGGGGGGTTCTGAAGCTTTCTTT.

This clonotype was counted at least ten times. This rearrangement joins TRBV7-8 to TRBJ2-5, with 8 bases matching TRBD2. There are 14 residues in the CDR3. CDR1 and CDR2 (germline): SGHVS, FQNEAQ. J lost 4 bases, V lost 7 bases, and 8 bases had no gene match. The DNA of the CDR3 is TGTGCCAGCAAAAGCGGGAGCGGGGGAGAGACCCAGTACTTC. Its translation: CASKSGSGGETQYF.

At least ten counts were recorded for this clonotype. This chain connects TRBV10-3 to TRBJ2-7, with a tentative D call TRBD2 (6 bases). V was cut by 7 bases and J by 0 bases, with 13 bases left in between. The CDR3 contains 14 residues. From germline, CDR1 is ENHRY and CDR2 SYGVKD. CDR3 DNA: TGTGCCATCAAGGGTAGCGGTAACTCCTACGAGCAGTACTTC. This codes for CAIKGSGNSYEQYF.

On this clonotype itself: A much larger clone lies one base from this, so it may be a read error. This chain uses TRBV10-3 with TRBJ2-7; D may be TRBD2 (6 bases). Trimming shortened V by 0 bases and J by 8 bases, and 11 bases separated the two germline ends. This CDR3 is built from 13 residues. Germline V gene lookup returns CDR1 ENHRY and CDR2 SYGVKD. CDR3 amino acids: CAISESASDQQYF. The CDR3 nucleotides are TGTGCCATCAGTGAGTCGGCTAGCGACCAGCAGTACTTC.

In its sample, this clonotype was seen a few times. The chain links TRBV24-1 to TRBJ2-2, with D possibly TRBD1 on 6 matching bases. The V end was cut by 9 bases, the J end by 0 bases, with 16 bases between. Germline CDR1 is KGHDR and CDR2 is SFDVKD. The CDR3 is made up of 16 amino acids. The DNA for the CDR3 is TGTGCCACCCCGGGGTCCAGGACAGCGAACACCGGGGAGCTGTTTTTT. Protein: CATPGSRTANTGELFF.

This clonotype was seen ten or more times. V gene TRBV6-1 combines with J gene TRBJ1-1; unclear D gene. With 8 bases removed from V and 0 bases from J, the gap between germline ends came to 7 bases. The CDR3 runs 12 residues. The germline CDR1 and CDR2 sequences are MNHNS and SASEGT. CDR3 sequence reads: CASWTVNTEAFF. The DNA for the CDR3 is TGTGCCAGCTGGACTGTGAACACTGAAGCTTTCTTT.

This clonotype was seen repeatedly, ten times or more. CDR3 residues: CSAKSPRYEQYF. CDR3 sequence (DNA): TGCAGTGCTAAAAGCCCGCGGTACGAGCAGTACTTC. The chain links TRBV20-1 to TRBJ2-7; D is ambiguous. Germline CDR1 reads DFQATT; CDR2 reads SNEGSKA (reference sequence). This CDR3 contains 12 residues. V lost 4 bases and J 4 bases, leaving 11 bases between the germline ends.